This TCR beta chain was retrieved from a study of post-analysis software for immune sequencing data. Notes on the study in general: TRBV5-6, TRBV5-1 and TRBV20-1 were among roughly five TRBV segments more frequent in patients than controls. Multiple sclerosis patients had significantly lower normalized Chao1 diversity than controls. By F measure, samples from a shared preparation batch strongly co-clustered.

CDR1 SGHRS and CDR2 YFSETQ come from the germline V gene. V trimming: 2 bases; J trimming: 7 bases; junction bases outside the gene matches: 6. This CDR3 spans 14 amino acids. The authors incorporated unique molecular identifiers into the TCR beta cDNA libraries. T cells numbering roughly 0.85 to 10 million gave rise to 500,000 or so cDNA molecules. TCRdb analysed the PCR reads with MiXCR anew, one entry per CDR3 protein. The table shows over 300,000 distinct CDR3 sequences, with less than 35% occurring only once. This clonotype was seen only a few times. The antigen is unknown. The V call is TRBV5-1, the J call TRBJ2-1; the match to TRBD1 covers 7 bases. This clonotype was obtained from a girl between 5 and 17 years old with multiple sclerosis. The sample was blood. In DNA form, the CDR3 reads TGCGCCAGCAGCTTCGGACAGGTCGAGAATGAGCAGTTCTTC. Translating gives CASSFGQVENEQFF.